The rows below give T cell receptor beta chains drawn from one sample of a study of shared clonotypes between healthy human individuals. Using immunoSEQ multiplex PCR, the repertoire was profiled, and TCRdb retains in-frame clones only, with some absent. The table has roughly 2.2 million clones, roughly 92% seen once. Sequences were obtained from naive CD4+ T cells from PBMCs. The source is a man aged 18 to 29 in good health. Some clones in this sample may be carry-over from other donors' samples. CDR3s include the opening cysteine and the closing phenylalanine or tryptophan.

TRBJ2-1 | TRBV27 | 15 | CASSSVAGGPHEQFF
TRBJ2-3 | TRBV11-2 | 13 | CASSLPGTDTQYF
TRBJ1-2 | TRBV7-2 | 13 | CASSPDRFYGYTF
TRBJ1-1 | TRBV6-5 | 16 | CASSSQHLGVATEAFF
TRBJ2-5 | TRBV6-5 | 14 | CASRWTSAGETQYF
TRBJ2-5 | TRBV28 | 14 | CASSPPRGGETQYF
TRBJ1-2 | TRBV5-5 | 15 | CASSLEGGANYGYTF
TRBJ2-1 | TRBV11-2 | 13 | CASSQGSYNEQFF
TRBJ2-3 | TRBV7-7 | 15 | CASSPWGGIPDTQYF
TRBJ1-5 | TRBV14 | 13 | CASSRGVDQPQHF
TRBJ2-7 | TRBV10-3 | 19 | CAISDRPGQQAGGRYEQYF
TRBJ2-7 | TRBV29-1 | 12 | CSVADGVYEQYF
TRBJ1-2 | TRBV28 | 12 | CASHTGAYGYTF
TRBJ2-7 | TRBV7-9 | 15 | CASSLGSGRTYEQYF
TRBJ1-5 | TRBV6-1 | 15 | CASSEGAGNRQPQHF
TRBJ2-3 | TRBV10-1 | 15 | CASSDPRRGTDTQYF
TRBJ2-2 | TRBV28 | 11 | CASRRAGELFF
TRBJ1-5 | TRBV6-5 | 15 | CASSLRDSNNQPQHF
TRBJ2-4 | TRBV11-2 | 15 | CASSLLLLAKNIQYF
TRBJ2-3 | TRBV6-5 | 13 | CASSKPFTDTQYF
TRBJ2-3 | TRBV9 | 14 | CASSVEGQPNTQYF
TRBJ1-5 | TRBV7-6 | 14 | CASSFGGLNQPQHF
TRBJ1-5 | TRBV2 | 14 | CASRPGFSGQPQHF
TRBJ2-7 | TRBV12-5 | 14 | CASVPSGRTYEQYF
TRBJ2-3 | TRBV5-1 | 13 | CASSSQLADTQYF
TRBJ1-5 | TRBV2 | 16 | CASSENGARANQPQHF
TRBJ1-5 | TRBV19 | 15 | CASSHPGAGNQPQHF
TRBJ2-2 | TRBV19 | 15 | CASSPTRVNTGELFF
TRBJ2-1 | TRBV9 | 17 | CASSVRTGTRSYNEQFF
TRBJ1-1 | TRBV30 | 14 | CAWRSGQGWTEAFF
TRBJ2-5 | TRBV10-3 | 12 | CAEFGAQETQYF
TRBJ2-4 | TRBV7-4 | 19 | CASTITRDRAPGAKNIQYF
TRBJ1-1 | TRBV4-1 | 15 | CASSQDADRNTEAFF
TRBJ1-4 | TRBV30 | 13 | CAWSRQGQEKLFF
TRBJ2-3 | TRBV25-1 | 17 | CASSERTSGRTTDTQYF
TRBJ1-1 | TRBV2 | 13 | CASSERPTTEAFF
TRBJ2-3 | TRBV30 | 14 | CAWTVGGSTDTQYF
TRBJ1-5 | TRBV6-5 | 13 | CASSYGTGQPQHF
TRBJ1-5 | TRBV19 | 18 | CASSIWGEHRGPNQPQHF
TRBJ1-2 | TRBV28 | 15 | CASSQGGQRNYGYTF
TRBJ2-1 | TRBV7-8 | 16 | CASSLVAGGAYNEQFF